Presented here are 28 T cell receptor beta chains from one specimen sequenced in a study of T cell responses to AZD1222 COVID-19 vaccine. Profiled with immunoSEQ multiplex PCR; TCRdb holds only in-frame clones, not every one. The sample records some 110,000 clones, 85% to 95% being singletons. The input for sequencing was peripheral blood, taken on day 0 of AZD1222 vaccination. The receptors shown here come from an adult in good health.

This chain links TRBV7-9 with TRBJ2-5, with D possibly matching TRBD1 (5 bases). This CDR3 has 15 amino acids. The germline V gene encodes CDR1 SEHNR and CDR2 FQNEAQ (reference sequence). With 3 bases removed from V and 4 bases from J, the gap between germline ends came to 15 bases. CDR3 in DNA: TGTGCCAGCAGCTTGTTCCAGGGCGATATAGAGACCCAGTACTTC. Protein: CASSLFQGDIETQYF.

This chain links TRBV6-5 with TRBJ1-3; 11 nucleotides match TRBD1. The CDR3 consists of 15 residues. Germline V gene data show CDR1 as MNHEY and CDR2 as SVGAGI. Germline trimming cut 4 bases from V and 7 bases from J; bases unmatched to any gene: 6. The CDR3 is CASSLTGTGGNTIYF. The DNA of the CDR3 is TGTGCCAGCAGTTTGACCGGGACAGGGGGGAACACCATATATTTT.

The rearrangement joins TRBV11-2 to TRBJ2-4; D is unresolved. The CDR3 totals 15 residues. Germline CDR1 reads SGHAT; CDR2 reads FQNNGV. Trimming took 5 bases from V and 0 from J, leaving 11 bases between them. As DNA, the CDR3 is TGTGCCAGCAGCGAACACAGCGTAGCCAAAAACATTCAGTACTTC. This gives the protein CASSEHSVAKNIQYF.

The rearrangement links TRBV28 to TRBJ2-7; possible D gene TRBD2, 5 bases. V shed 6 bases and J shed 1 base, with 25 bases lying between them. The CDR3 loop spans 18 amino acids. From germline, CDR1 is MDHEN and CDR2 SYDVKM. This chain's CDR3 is CASSGLPTGKTFSYEQYF. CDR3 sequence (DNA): TGTGCCAGCAGCGGGTTACCCACCGGGAAAACATTTTCCTACGAGCAGTACTTC.

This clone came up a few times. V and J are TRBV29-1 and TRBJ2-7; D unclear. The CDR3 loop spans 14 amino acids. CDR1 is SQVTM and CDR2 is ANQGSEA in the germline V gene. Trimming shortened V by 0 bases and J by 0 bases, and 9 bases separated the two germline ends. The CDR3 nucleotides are TGCAGCGTTGAAGATCGTTACAGCTCCTACGAGCAGTACTTC. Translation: CSVEDRYSSYEQYF.

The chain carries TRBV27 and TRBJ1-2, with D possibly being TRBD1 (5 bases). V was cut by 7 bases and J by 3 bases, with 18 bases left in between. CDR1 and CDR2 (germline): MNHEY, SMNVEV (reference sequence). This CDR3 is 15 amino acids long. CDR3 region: CASTPSLEGYYGYTF. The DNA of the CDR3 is TGTGCCAGCACCCCCAGTCTGGAGGGGTACTATGGCTACACCTTC.

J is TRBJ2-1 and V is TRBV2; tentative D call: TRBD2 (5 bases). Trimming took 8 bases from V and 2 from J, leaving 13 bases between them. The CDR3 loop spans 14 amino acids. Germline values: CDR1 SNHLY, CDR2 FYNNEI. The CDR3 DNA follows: TGTGCCAGCCTGCCCGGGGATACCTACAATGAGCAGTTCTTC. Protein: CASLPGDTYNEQFF.

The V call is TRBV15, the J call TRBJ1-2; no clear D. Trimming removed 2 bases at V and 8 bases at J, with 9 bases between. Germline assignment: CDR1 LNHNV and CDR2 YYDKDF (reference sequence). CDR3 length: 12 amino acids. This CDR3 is CATSRWSGGYTF. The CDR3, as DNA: TGTGCCACCAGCAGATGGAGCGGAGGCTACACCTTC.

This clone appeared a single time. CDR3 sequence reads: CATTSGRTNTGELFF. The CDR3 bases are TGTGCCACGACTAGCGGGAGGACGAACACCGGGGAGCTGTTTTTT. J is TRBJ2-2 and V is TRBV2; 13 nucleotides match TRBD2. Trimming at V came to 10 bases and at J to 0 bases, leaving 2 bases not matched to a gene. Germline assignment: CDR1 SNHLY and CDR2 FYNNEI. The CDR3 has 15 residues.

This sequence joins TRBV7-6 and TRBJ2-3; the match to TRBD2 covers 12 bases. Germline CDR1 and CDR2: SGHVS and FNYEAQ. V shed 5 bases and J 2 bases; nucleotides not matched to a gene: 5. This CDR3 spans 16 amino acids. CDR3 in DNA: TGTGCCAGCAGCCCTGGACTAGCGGGACTCACAGATACGCAGTATTTT. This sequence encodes CASSPGLAGLTDTQYF.

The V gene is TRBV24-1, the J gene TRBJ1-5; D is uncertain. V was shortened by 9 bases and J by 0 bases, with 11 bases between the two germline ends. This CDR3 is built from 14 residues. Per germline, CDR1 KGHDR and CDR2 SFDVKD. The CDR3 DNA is TGTGCCACCGGTCCCAGTTATAGCAATCAGCCCCAGCATTTT. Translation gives CATGPSYSNQPQHF.

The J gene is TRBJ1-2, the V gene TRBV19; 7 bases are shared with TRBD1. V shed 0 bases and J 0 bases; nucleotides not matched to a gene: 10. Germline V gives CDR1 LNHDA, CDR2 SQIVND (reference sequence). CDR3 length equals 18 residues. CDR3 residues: CASSIDRDRAPSNYGYTF. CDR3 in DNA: TGTGCCAGTAGTATAGATCGAGACAGGGCACCTTCTAACTATGGCTACACCTTC.

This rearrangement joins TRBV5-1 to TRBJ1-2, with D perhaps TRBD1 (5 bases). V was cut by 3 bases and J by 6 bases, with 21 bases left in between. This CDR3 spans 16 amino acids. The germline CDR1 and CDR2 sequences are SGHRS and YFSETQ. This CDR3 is CASSYSRLSIGDGYTF. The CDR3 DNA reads TGCGCCAGCAGCTATTCCAGGTTGTCGATAGGGGATGGCTACACCTTC.

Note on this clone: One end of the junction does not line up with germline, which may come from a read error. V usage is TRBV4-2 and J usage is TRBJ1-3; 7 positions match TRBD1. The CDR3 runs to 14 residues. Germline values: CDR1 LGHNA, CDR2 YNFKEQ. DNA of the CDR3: TGTGCCAGCAGCCAAGAGTGGAGGGGTGGGACAGCTATCTTT. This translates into CASSQEWRGGTAIF.

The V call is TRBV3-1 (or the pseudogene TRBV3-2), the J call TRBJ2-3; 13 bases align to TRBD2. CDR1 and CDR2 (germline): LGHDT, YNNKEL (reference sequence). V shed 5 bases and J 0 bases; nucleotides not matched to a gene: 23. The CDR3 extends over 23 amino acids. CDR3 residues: CASSASSLPGLAGRIKSTDTQYF. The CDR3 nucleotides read TGTGCCAGCAGCGCCTCTTCCCTTCCGGGACTAGCGGGAAGGATTAAGAGCACAGATACGCAGTATTTT.

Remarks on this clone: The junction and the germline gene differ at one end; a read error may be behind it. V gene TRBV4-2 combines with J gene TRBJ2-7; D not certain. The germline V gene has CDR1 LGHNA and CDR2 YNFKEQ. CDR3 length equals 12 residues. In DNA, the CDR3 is TGTGCCAGCAGCCAAGTCTCCTCCGAGCAGTACTTC. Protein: CASSQVSSEQYF.

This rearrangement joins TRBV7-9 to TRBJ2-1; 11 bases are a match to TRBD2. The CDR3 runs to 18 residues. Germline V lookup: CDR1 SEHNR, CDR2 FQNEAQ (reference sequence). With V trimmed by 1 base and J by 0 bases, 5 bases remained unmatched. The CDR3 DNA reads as TGTGCCAGCAGCTTAGAGGGACTAGCGGAAAGCTCCTACAATGAGCAGTTCTTC. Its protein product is CASSLEGLAESSYNEQFF.

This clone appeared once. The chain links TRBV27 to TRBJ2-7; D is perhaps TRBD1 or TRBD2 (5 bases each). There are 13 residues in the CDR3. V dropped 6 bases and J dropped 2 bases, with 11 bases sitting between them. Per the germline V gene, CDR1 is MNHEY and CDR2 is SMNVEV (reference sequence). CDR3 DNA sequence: TGTGCCAGCAGCCGGGACGAAACCTACGAGCAGTACTTC. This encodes CASSRDETYEQYF.

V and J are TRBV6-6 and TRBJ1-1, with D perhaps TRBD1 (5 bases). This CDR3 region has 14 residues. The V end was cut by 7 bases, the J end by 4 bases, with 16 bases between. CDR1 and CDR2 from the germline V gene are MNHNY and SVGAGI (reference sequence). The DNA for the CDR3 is TGTGCCAGCAACGAGGGCTACGGGGCCACTGAAGCTTTCTTT. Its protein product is CASNEGYGATEAFF.

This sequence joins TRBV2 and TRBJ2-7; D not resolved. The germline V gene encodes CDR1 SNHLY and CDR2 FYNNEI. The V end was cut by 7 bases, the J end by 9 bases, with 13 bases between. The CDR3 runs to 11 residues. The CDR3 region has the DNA TGTGCCAGCACTCCCCGTCATGGGCAGTACTTC. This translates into CASTPRHGQYF.

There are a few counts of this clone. The DNA of the CDR3 is TGTGCCAGCAGCCAATCAGCGGGAGTGACAGATACGCAGTATTTT. It yields the protein CASSQSAGVTDTQYF. V gene TRBV3-1 (or the pseudogene TRBV3-2) combines with J gene TRBJ2-3; TRBD2 matches 8 bases. V trimming: 2 bases; J trimming: 3 bases; junction bases outside the gene matches: 4. The germline CDR1 and CDR2 sequences are LGHDT and YNNKEL (reference sequence). The CDR3 has 15 amino acids.

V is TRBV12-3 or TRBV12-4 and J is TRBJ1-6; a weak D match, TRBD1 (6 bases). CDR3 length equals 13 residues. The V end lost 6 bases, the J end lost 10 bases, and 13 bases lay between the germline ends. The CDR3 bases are TGTGCCAGCAGCCCAGAGGGGGACTCACCCCTCCACTTT. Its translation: CASSPEGDSPLHF.

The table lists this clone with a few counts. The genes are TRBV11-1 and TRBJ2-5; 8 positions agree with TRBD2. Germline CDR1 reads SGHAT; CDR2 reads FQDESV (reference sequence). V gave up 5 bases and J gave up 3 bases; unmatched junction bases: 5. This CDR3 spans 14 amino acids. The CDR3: CASSPRAGEETQYF. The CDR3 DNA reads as TGTGCCAGCAGCCCCAGAGCGGGAGAAGAGACCCAGTACTTC.

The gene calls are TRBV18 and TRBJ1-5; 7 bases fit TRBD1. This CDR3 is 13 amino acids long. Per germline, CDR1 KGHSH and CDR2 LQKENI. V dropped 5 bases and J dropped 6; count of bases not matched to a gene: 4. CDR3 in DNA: TGTGCCAGCTCATCAGACAGGGTTCAGCCCCAGCATTTT. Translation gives CASSSDRVQPQHF.

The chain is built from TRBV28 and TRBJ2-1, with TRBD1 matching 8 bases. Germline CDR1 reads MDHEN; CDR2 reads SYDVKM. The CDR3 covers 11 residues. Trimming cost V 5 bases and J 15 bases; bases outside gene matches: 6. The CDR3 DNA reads TGTGCCAGCAGTATAGGGACAGGTTCGTTCTTC. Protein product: CASSIGTGSFF.

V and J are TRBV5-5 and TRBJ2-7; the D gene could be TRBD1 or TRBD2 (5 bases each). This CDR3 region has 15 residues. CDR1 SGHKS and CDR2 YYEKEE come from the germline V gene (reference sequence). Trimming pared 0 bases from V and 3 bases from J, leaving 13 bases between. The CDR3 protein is CASSLESAGSYEQYF. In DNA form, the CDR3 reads TGTGCCAGCAGCTTGGAATCGGCAGGGAGCTACGAGCAGTACTTC.

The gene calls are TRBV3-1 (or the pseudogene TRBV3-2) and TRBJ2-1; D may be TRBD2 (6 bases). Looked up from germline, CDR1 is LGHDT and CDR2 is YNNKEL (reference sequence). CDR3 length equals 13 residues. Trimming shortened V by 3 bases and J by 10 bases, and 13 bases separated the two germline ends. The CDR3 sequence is CASSHSGVGEQFF. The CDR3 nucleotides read TGTGCCAGCAGCCACTCGGGAGTCGGCGAGCAGTTCTTC.

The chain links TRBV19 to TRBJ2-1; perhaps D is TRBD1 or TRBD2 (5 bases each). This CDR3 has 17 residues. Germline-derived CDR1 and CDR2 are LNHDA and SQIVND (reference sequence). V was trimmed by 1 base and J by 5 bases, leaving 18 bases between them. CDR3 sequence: CASSIGADGAGDNEQFF. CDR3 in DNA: TGTGCCAGTAGTATAGGAGCGGATGGGGCGGGTGACAATGAGCAGTTCTTC.